The 12 T cell receptor beta chains below all came from one sample that was sequenced in a study of blood T cell repertoires in COVID-19. Assay: immunoSEQ multiplex PCR; the TCRdb copy retains only in-frame clones and omits some. The table lists over 120,000 clones, 75% to 90% of them singletons. The sequenced material came from PBMCs or T cells enriched from blood (not recorded which). The receptors come from a man in his fifties or sixties who had recovered from COVID-19.

This clone was seen a handful of times. This rearrangement joins TRBV7-6 to TRBJ2-7; D remains ambiguous. V lost 2 bases and J 0 bases, leaving 14 bases between the germline ends. Germline V gives CDR1 SGHVS, CDR2 FNYEAQ. CDR3 length equals 16 residues. DNA of the CDR3: TGTGCCAGCAGCTTAAGGTCCAGGTCCTTCTCCTACGAGCAGTACTTC. Residues: CASSLRSRSFSYEQYF.

The J gene is TRBJ1-5, the V gene TRBV5-8, with 7 bases fitting TRBD1. The CDR3 has 14 amino acids. V shed 3 bases and J 6 bases; nucleotides not matched to a gene: 6. Looked up from germline, CDR1 is SGHTS and CDR2 is YDEGEE. Here the CDR3 DNA reads TGTGCCAGCAGCTATTACAGGGGAGGTCAGCCCCAGCATTTT. Translating it yields CASSYYRGGQPQHF.

CDR3 loop: CASSYVRGSGNTIYF. The CDR3 coding sequence is TGTGCCAGCAGTTATGTCAGGGGCTCTGGAAACACCATATATTTT. V is TRBV6-5 and J is TRBJ1-3; D is possibly TRBD1 (6 bases). CDR1 and CDR2 from the germline V gene are MNHEY and SVGAGI. This CDR3 is built from 15 residues. V was trimmed by 3 bases and J by 0 bases, leaving 9 bases between them.

This clone was observed a few times. In DNA, the CDR3 is TGTGCCAGCAGCTTAGCACCGCTGAGTGGCTACGAGCAGTACTTC. This encodes CASSLAPLSGYEQYF. The chain joins TRBV7-6 to TRBJ2-7; D not certain. Germline CDR1 reads SGHVS; CDR2 reads FNYEAQ. V lost 0 bases and J 3 bases, leaving 12 bases between the germline ends. This CDR3 spans 15 amino acids.

The chain employs TRBV15 and TRBJ1-6; D is unresolved. This CDR3 is 17 amino acids long. V lost 2 bases, J lost 0 bases, and 11 bases lay in between. Per germline, CDR1 LNHNV and CDR2 YYDKDF (reference sequence). The CDR3 DNA is TGTGCCACCAGCAGATCACTCGAGAGCTCCTATAATTCACCCCTCCACTTT. This translates into CATSRSLESSYNSPLHF. The whole variable domain, remainder taken from reference TRBV15 and TRBJ1-6, is DAMVIQNPRYQVTQFGKPVTLSCSQTLNHNVMYWYQQKSSQAPKLLFHYYDKDFNNEADTPDNFQSRRPNTSFCFLDIRSPGLGDTAMYLCATSRSLESSYNSPLHFGNGTRLTVT.

The genes are TRBV5-6 and TRBJ2-1; D is perhaps TRBD2 (6 bases). Germline values: CDR1 SGHDT, CDR2 YYEEEE. V lost 0 bases and J 15 bases, leaving 13 bases between the germline ends. The CDR3 is 12 amino acids. CDR3 protein: CASSLGRGAAFF. The DNA of the CDR3 is TGTGCCAGCAGCTTGGGACGCGGGGCTGCGTTCTTC.

This chain joins TRBV2 and TRBJ1-5, with unresolved D. CDR1 SNHLY and CDR2 FYNNEI come from the germline V gene. The CDR3 runs 14 residues. Trimming shortened V by 1 base and J by 4 bases, and 8 bases separated the two germline ends. CDR3 sequence: CASSEGTVNQPQHF. CDR3 bases: TGTGCCAGCAGTGAAGGGACTGTTAATCAGCCCCAGCATTTT.

CDR3 nucleotide sequence: TGTGCCAGTAGTGAAATAGCGGGGTCGGGGCGGGCTTTCTTT. Translating gives CASSEIAGSGRAFF. The chain has TRBV19 and TRBJ1-1, with a possible D match to TRBD1 (5 bases). Trimming cost V 5 bases and J 11 bases, with 21 bases left between them. This CDR3 is built from 14 residues. Germline values: CDR1 LNHDA, CDR2 SQIVND (reference sequence).

The rearrangement links TRBV29-1 to TRBJ2-4; D unclear. The CDR3 is 10 amino acids. The germline V gene has CDR1 SQVTM and CDR2 ANQGSEA. Trimming shortened V by 5 bases and J by 7 bases, and 6 bases separated the two germline ends. The CDR3 nucleotides are TGCAGCGTTCGCAGTAACATTCAGTACTTC. Its translation: CSVRSNIQYF.

The V call is TRBV28, the J call TRBJ1-5, with TRBD1 matching 9 bases. The ends lost 5 bases at V and 11 bases at J; junction bases unmatched: 13. The CDR3 runs to 15 residues. Germline V gene lookup returns CDR1 MDHEN and CDR2 SYDVKM. CDR3 sequence: CASSPSGQGVPAQHF. CDR3 coding DNA: TGTGCCAGCAGTCCCTCGGGACAGGGAGTCCCTGCCCAGCATTTT.

This chain links TRBV7-9 with TRBJ2-1, with 8 bases fitting TRBD2. Per germline, CDR1 SEHNR and CDR2 FQNEAQ (reference sequence). The length of the CDR3 is 15 residues. V gave up 3 bases and J gave up 7 bases; unmatched junction bases: 8. CDR3 region: CASSFVEAGVNEQFF. DNA for the CDR3: TGTGCCAGCAGCTTCGTCGAAGCGGGGGTAAATGAGCAGTTCTTC.

The chain uses TRBV2 and TRBJ1-4, with D possibly TRBD1 on 5 matching bases. The CDR3 extends over 13 amino acids. V lost 5 bases, J lost 8 bases, and 12 bases lay in between. Looked up from germline, CDR1 is SNHLY and CDR2 is FYNNEI. The CDR3 DNA follows: TGTGCCAGCAGTTTACAGGTGGGGGAAAAACTGTTTTTT. As protein: CASSLQVGEKLFF.